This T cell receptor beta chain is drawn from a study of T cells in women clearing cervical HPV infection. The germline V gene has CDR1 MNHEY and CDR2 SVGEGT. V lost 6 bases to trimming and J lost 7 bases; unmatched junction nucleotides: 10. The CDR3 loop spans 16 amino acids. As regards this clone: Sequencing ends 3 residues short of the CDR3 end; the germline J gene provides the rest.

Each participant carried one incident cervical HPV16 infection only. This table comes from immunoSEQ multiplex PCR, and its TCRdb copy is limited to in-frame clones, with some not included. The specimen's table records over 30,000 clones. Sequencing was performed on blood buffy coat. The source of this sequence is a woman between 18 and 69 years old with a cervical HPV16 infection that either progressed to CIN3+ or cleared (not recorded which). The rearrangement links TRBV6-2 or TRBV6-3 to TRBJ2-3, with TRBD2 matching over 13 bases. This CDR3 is CASSRPGTSGTNTQYF. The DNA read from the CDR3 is TGTGCCAGCAGCCGCCCCGGGACTAGCGGGACTAATACG.